A single sample is the source of the 14 T cell receptor beta chains below, sequenced in a study of CXCR3-negative and CXCR3-positive naive CD8 T cells. Carrying UMI labels, the TRB cDNA libraries were prepared through 5' RACE. From its re-call of the 5' RACE reads, TCRdb lists each CDR3 protein once, without DNA. This listing includes around 140,000 distinct CDR3 sequences. Material: naive CXCR3- CD8+ T cells from blood. The sample's subset: CD45RO-CCR7+CD27+CD95- naive CD8+ T cells lacking CXCR3 (TNR3-). These receptors were obtained from a human donor in good health. Some clones in this sample may be carry-over from other donors' samples.

CDR3 loop: CASSLGDTNYGETQYF. This rearrangement joins TRBV23-1 to TRBJ2-5; TCRdb indicates TRBD1, and absent DNA this call remains unverified. TRBV23-1 is an ORF, with its function uncertain. This CDR3 has 16 residues.

The chain couples TRBV29-1 to TRBJ2-1; TCRdb lists TRBD1, though no DNA is available to test this call. Germline-derived CDR1 and CDR2 are SQVTM and ANQGSEA. There are 12 residues in the CDR3. The CDR3 sequence is CSANERGVEQFF.

The rearrangement joins TRBV18 to TRBJ2-1. This CDR3 is 11 amino acids long. Germline V gives CDR1 KGHSH, CDR2 LQKENI. The CDR3: CASSPSDEQFF.

V gene TRBV28 combines with J gene TRBJ2-2. The germline gives CDR1 MDHEN, CDR2 SYDVKM. This CDR3 is built from 14 residues. CDR3 loop: CASSLLGTTGELFF.

The rearrangement uses TRBV12-3 or TRBV12-4 and TRBJ2-1. The CDR3 totals 13 residues. The CDR3 here is CASTPNRAAEQFF.

The chain uses TRBV12-3 or TRBV12-4 and TRBJ1-2; TCRdb names TRBD1, which stays unverified in the absence of DNA. This CDR3 is built from 16 residues. This chain's CDR3 is CASSERTTPGGSGYTF.

This chain uses TRBV4-1 with TRBJ1-5; TCRdb picks TRBD1, but there is no DNA to check that call. Germline assignment: CDR1 MGHRA and CDR2 YSYEKL. This CDR3 region has 15 residues. This chain's CDR3 is CASSQGQGGNLPQHF.

V gene TRBV28 combines with J gene TRBJ2-7; TCRdb calls TRBD2, which cannot be checked without DNA. The CDR3 consists of 13 residues. Germline loops: CDR1 MDHEN, CDR2 SYDVKM. CDR3 region: CASSWTAAYEQYF.

The chain is built from TRBV28 and TRBJ1-4. Per germline, CDR1 MDHEN and CDR2 SYDVKM. There are 15 residues in the CDR3. The CDR3 sequence is CASRFGFLANEKLFF.

V gene TRBV29-1 combines with J gene TRBJ2-1; TCRdb picks TRBD2, but there is no DNA to check that call. This CDR3 contains 13 residues. Germline V CDR1 and CDR2: SQVTM, ANQGSEA. CDR3: CSVEGLAGDEQFF.

This chain joins TRBV28 and TRBJ2-7; TCRdb's D call, TRBD1, is unchecked because there is no DNA. The germline V gene has CDR1 MDHEN and CDR2 SYDVKM. The CDR3 sequence is 16 residues long. The chain's CDR3 is CASSLFSVGRTYEQYF.

V usage is TRBV19 and J usage is TRBJ1-5; TCRdb gives TRBD1 as the D gene, but with no DNA this cannot be confirmed. The germline CDR1 and CDR2 sequences are LNHDA and SQIVND (reference sequence). This CDR3 contains 19 residues. The CDR3 reads CASSPRPGQGFPSNQPQHF. The full variable domain, with the rest looked up from reference TRBV19 and TRBJ1-5, is DGGITQSPKYLFRKEGQNVTLSCEQNLNHDAMYWYRQDPGQGLRLIYYSQIVNDFQKGDIAEGYSVSREKKESFPLTVTSAQKNPTAFYLCASSPRPGQGFPSNQPQHFGDGTRLSIL.

This chain uses TRBV7-8 with TRBJ2-3; lacking DNA, the TRBD2 call made by TCRdb goes unchecked. This CDR3 is built from 14 residues. Germline V gene sequence: CDR1 SGHVS, CDR2 FQNEAQ. The CDR3 region is CASSLVGGGDTQYF.

The chain is built from TRBV29-1 and TRBJ1-1. Germline values: CDR1 SQVTM, CDR2 ANQGSEA. The CDR3 extends over 12 amino acids. CDR3 loop: CSVVGLGTEAFF.